This passage covers 18 T cell receptor beta chains from one sample sequenced in a study of molecular identifiers for immune sequencing clone quantification. Each CDR3 protein gets one entry after TCRdb re-called the PCR reads with MiXCR. The sample yields about 640,000 distinct CDR3 sequences, about 20% seen once. The source material was naive CD8+ T cells from blood, with Jurkat cell RNA spiked in. Subset in this sample: FACS-sorted CD8+CD4-CCR7+CD45RA+ naive T cells. The receptors here all came from a human donor in good health. Some libraries in this study had Jurkat cell RNA spiked in.

This clonotype was detected many times. The CDR3 here is CASNPAGTGTYEQYF. CDR3 nucleotides: TGTGCCAGCAACCCGGCCGGGACAGGTACCTACGAGCAGTACTTC. The chain uses TRBV25-1 and TRBJ2-7, with 8 bases matching TRBD1. CDR1 and CDR2 (germline): MGHDK, SYGVNS. The trim removed 7 bases at V and 2 bases at J, leaving 10 bases unmatched. CDR3 length equals 15 residues.

The chain combines TRBV29-1 with TRBJ2-3; D assignment may be TRBD1 or TRBD2 (6 bases each). CDR1 is SQVTM, CDR2 ANQGSEA, per germline. V was shortened by 4 bases and J by 5 bases, with 22 bases between the two germline ends. There are 16 residues in the CDR3. CDR3 sequence reads: CSVVRGGNSAIDTQYF. The CDR3 nucleotides are TGCAGCGTTGTCCGAGGGGGGAATTCCGCCATAGATACGCAGTATTTT.

In this sample, this clonotype turned up many times. The V call is TRBV2, the J call TRBJ1-2; D is unclear. Germline lookup yields CDR1 SNHLY and CDR2 FYNNEI. This CDR3 comprises 13 residues. V was shortened by 4 bases and J by 2 bases, with 8 bases between the two germline ends. CDR3 nucleotide sequence: TGTGCCAGCAGTGCTCAGGCCAACTATGGCTACACCTTC. Translation gives CASSAQANYGYTF.

Ten or more counts support this clonotype. The CDR3 region is CASSQDKVLGHSTDTQYF. CDR3 DNA: TGCGCCAGCAGCCAAGATAAAGTTTTAGGACATAGCACAGATACGCAGTATTTT. The V and J genes are TRBV4-1 and TRBJ2-3; the D gene is possibly TRBD1 (5 bases). The CDR3 spans 18 residues. The germline CDR1 and CDR2 sequences are MGHRA and YSYEKL. Trimming left V 0 bases short and J 0 bases short, with 16 bases between.

This clonotype occurred many times. V is TRBV4-3 and J is TRBJ2-5; 8 nucleotides agree with TRBD2. There are 15 residues in the CDR3. Looked up from germline, CDR1 is LGHNA and CDR2 is YSLEER. With V trimmed by 4 bases and J by 4 bases, 8 bases remained unmatched. CDR3 sequence reads: CASSPGPGGRETQYF. CDR3 DNA sequence: TGCGCCAGCAGCCCAGGTCCGGGAGGGCGAGAGACCCAGTACTTC.

In this sample, this clonotype turned up many times. This rearrangement joins TRBV12-3 or TRBV12-4 to TRBJ1-6; D may be TRBD1 (5 bases). Trimming removed 6 bases at V and 15 bases at J, with 15 bases between. The CDR3 covers 12 residues. CDR3 DNA sequence: TGTGCCAGCAGGGCCGGGACGGCGGACCTCCACTTT. Protein sequence: CASRAGTADLHF.

The chain uses TRBV7-6 and TRBJ2-5; 8 bases line up with TRBD1. The CDR3 sequence is 15 residues long. The germline V gene has CDR1 SGHVS and CDR2 FNYEAQ. J lost 1 base, V lost 0 bases, and 1 base had no gene match. The CDR3 is CASSLADRGQETQYF. The CDR3 bases are TGTGCCAGCAGCTTAGCAGACAGGGGCCAAGAGACCCAGTACTTC.

This clonotype was picked up many times. J is TRBJ2-5 and V is TRBV12-3 or TRBV12-4, with D possibly matching TRBD1 (6 bases). This CDR3 region has 14 residues. V lost 5 bases to trimming and J lost 5 bases, with 15 bases between them. The CDR3 region is CASSPRGGPETQYF. The CDR3 DNA reads as TGTGCCAGCAGTCCGCGTGGGGGCCCGGAGACCCAGTACTTC.

The table lists this clonotype with a few counts. V gene TRBV7-9 combines with J gene TRBJ2-7; weak D call: TRBD2 (5 bases). The CDR3 totals 13 residues. The V gene's germline CDR1 is SEHNR and CDR2 FQNEAQ (reference sequence). The V and J ends lost 6 bases and 0 bases respectively, with 9 bases between them. The chain's CDR3 is CASRTGTSYEQYF. The CDR3 DNA is TGTGCCAGCAGGACGGGAACCTCCTACGAGCAGTACTTC.

This clonotype was counted at least ten times. The V call is TRBV6-1, the J call TRBJ1-1, with a tentative D call TRBD1 (5 bases). The CDR3 has 16 amino acids. V was shortened by 3 bases and J by 0 bases, with 14 bases between the two germline ends. Germline assignment: CDR1 MNHNS and CDR2 SASEGT. CDR3 nucleotide sequence: TGTGCCAGCAGTGAGGCCCGGGGGGGTCTGAACACTGAAGCTTTCTTT. Its protein is CASSEARGGLNTEAFF.

The chain uses TRBV4-2 and TRBJ1-5; tentatively, D is TRBD1 (6 bases). CDR1 is LGHNA and CDR2 is YNFKEQ in the germline V gene. V lost 2 bases and J lost 6, with 23 bases in between. The CDR3 length is 18 residues. CDR3 loop: CASSQSTSHREAGQPQHF. For the CDR3, the DNA is TGTGCCAGCAGCCAATCAACATCGCACAGGGAGGCCGGTCAGCCCCAGCATTTT.

A note on this clonotype: One end of the junction fails to match germline, which may point to a read error. The chain employs TRBV3-1 and TRBJ2-3; 7 nucleotides agree with TRBD2. CDR1 and CDR2 (germline): LGHDT, YNNKEL (reference sequence). The CDR3 is made up of 16 amino acids. The CDR3 protein is CASSQALAEAVDTRYF. Here the CDR3 DNA reads TGTGCCAGCAGCCAAGCCCTAGCGGAGGCGGTAGATACGCGGTATTTT.

This clonotype appeared many times. This chain links TRBV29-1 with TRBJ2-5; TRBD2 matches at 11 bases. The length of the CDR3 is 17 residues. V lost 8 bases and J lost 0; bases outside the gene matches: 14. CDR1 is SQVTM, CDR2 ANQGSEA, per germline. As DNA, the CDR3 is TGCAGCCCGCGGATACTAGCGGGAGTCCCGTACCAAGAGACCCAGTACTTC. Amino acids: CSPRILAGVPYQETQYF.

As concerns this clonotype: A read error may explain this, as a much larger clone is one base away. The chain employs TRBV9 and TRBJ2-7; 8 bases match TRBD2. The germline V gene has CDR1 SGDLS and CDR2 YYNGEE. The length of the CDR3 is 15 residues. V lost 2 bases to trimming and J lost 2 bases; unmatched junction nucleotides: 6. The CDR3 nucleotides are TGTGCCAGCAGCGTGGGACTTAGCGGGGCCTACGAGCAGTACTTC. This translates into CASSVGLSGAYEQYF.

As concerns this clonotype: A read error may produce the germline difference seen at one junction end. This chain joins TRBV29-1 and TRBJ2-2; TRBD2 matches at 7 bases. This CDR3 contains 15 residues. Germline-derived CDR1 and CDR2 are SQVTM and ANQGSEA. CDR3 residues: CSVGEAGLGSGELLF. In DNA form, the CDR3 reads TGCAGCGTTGGAGAGGCAGGACTAGGGTCCGGGGAGCTGCTTTTT.

This clonotype was detected many times. This chain connects TRBV6-2 or TRBV6-3 to TRBJ1-2; D remains ambiguous. The CDR3 runs to 11 residues. The germline gives CDR1 MNHEY, CDR2 SVGEGT. V lost 7 bases and J lost 8, with 11 bases in between. The CDR3 protein is CASTRGWGYTF. The CDR3, as DNA: TGTGCCAGCACCCGTGGTTGGGGCTACACCTTC.

This clonotype has at least ten counts. V usage is TRBV19 and J usage is TRBJ1-1, with D hard to call. This CDR3 contains 13 residues. In germline, CDR1 is LNHDA, CDR2 SQIVND (reference sequence). The ends were cut back, 3 bases at V and 2 bases at J, with 7 bases in the middle. The CDR3 loop is CASSMTPNTEAFF. The DNA for the CDR3 is TGTGCCAGTAGTATGACACCAAACACTGAAGCTTTCTTT. Drawing the rest from reference TRBV19 and TRBJ1-1, the complete variable domain is DGGITQSPKYLFRKEGQNVTLSCEQNLNHDAMYWYRQDPGQGLRLIYYSQIVNDFQKGDIAEGYSVSREKKESFPLTVTSAQKNPTAFYLCASSMTPNTEAFFGQGTRLTVV.

This clonotype was picked up many times. The gene calls are TRBV5-1 and TRBJ2-5; the D gene is possibly TRBD2 (6 bases). With 3 bases removed from V and 4 bases from J, the gap between germline ends came to 13 bases. The CDR3 length is 14 residues. Germline CDR1 is SGHRS and CDR2 is YFSETQ. In nucleotides, the CDR3 is TGCGCCAGCAGCTGGGGGACTGGACCAGAGACCCAGTACTTC. Its protein is CASSWGTGPETQYF.